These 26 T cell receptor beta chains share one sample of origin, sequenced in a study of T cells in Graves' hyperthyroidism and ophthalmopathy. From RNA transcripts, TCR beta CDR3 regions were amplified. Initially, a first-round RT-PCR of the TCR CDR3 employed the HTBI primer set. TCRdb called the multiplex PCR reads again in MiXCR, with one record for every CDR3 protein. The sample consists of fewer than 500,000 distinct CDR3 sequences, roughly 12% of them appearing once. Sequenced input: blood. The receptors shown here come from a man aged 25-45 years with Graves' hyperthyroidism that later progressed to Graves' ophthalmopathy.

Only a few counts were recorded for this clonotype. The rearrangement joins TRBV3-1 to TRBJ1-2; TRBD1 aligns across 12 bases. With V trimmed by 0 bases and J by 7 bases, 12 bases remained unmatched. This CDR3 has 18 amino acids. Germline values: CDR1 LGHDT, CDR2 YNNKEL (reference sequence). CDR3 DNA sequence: TGTGCCAGCAGCCAAGAAGATGGTTCCGGGACAGGGGGCTTTGGCTACACCTTC. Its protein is CASSQEDGSGTGGFGYTF.

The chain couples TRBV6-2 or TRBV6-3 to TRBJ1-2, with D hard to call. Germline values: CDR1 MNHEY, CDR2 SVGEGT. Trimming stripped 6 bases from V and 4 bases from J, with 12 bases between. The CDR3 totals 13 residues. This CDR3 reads CASRATAVYGYTF. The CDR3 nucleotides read TGTGCCAGCAGAGCTACAGCGGTCTATGGCTACACCTTC.

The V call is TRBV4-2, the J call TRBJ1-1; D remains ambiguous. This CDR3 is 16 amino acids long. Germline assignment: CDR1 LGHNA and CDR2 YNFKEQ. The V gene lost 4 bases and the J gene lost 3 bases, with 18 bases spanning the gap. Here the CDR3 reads CASSPHTDALDTEAFF. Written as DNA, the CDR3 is TGTGCCAGCAGCCCACACACAGACGCCCTGGACACTGAAGCTTTCTTT.

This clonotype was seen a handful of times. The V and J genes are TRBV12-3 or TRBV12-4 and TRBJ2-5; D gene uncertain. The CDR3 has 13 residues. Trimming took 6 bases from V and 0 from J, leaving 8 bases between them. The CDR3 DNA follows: TGTGCCAGCAGCTACGTAGACCAAGAGACCCAGTACTTC. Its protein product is CASSYVDQETQYF.

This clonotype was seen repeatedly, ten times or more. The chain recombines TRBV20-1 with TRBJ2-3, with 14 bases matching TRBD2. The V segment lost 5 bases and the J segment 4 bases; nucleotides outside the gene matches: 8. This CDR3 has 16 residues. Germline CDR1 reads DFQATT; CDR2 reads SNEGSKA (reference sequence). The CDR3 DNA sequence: TGCAGTGCTTACCCGACTAGCGGGGGGGCCCCAGATACGCAGTATTTT. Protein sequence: CSAYPTSGGAPDTQYF.

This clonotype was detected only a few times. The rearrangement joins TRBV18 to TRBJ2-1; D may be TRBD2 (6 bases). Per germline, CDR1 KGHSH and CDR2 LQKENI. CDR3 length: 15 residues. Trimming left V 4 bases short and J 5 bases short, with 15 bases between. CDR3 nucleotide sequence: TGTGCCAGCTCACACGGGACTCCAATAAACAATGAGCAGTTCTTC. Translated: CASSHGTPINNEQFF. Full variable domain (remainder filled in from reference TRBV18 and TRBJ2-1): NAGVMQNPRHLVRRRGQEARLRCSPMKGHSHVYWYRQLPEEGLKFMVYLQKENIIDESGMPKERFSAEFPKEGPSILRIQQVVRGDSAAYFCASSHGTPINNEQFFGPGTRLTVL.

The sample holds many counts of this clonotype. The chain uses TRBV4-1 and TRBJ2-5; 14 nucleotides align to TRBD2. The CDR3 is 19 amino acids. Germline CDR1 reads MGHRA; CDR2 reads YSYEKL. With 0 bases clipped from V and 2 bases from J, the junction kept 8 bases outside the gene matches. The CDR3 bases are TGCGCCAGCAGCCAAGATCCCGGGACTAGCGGGGGCCGACAAGAGACCCAGTACTTC. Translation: CASSQDPGTSGGRQETQYF.

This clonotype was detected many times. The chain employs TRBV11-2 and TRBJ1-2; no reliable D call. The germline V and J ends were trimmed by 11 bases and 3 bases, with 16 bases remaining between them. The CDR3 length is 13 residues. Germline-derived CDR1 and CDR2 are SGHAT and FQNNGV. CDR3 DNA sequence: TGTGCCTCCCAAGGCGCGGACCACTATGGCTACACCTTC. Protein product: CASQGADHYGYTF.

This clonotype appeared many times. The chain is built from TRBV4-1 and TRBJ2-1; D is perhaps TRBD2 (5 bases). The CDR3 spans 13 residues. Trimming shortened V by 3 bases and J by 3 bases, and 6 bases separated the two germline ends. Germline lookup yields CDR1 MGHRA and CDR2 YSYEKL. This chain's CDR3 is CASSHGGYNEQFF. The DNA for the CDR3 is TGCGCCAGCAGCCATGGAGGCTACAATGAGCAGTTCTTC.

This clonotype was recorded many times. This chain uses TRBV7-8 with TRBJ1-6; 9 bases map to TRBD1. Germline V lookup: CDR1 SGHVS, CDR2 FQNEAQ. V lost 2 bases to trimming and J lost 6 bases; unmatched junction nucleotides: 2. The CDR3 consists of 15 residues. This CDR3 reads CASSLRTGVNSPLHF. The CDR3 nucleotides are TGTGCCAGCAGCTTAAGGACAGGGGTTAATTCACCCCTCCACTTT.

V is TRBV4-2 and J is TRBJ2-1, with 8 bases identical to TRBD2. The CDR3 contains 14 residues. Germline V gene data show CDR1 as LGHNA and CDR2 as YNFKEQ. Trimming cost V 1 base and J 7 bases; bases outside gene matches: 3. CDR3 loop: CASSQGGGPNEQFF. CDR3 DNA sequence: TGTGCCAGCAGCCAAGGCGGGGGGCCTAATGAGCAGTTCTTC.

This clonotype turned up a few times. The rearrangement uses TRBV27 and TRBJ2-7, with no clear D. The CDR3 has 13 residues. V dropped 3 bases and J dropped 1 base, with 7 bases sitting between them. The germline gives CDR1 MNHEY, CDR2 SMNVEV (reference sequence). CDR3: CASSFKVSYEQYF. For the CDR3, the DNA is TGTGCCAGCAGTTTTAAAGTTTCCTACGAGCAGTACTTC.

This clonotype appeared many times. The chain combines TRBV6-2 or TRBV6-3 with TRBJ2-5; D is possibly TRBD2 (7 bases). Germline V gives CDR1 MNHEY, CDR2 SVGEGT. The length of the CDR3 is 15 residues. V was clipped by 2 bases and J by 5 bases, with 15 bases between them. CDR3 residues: CASSYPSGGRETQYF. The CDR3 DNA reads TGTGCCAGCAGTTACCCCTCGGGGGGCCGGGAGACCCAGTACTTC.

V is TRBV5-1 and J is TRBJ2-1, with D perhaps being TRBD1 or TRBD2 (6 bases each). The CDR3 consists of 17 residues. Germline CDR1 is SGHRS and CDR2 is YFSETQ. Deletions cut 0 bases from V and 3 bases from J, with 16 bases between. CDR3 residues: CASSLVVGGPNYNEQFF. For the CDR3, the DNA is TGCGCCAGCAGCTTGGTAGTTGGGGGGCCGAACTACAATGAGCAGTTCTTC.

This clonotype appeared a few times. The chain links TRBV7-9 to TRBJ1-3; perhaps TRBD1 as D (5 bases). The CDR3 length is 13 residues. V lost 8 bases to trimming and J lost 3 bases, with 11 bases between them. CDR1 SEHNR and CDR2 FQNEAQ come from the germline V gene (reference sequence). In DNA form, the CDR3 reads TGTGCCAGCCAAAGACAGAATGGAAACACCATATATTTT. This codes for CASQRQNGNTIYF.

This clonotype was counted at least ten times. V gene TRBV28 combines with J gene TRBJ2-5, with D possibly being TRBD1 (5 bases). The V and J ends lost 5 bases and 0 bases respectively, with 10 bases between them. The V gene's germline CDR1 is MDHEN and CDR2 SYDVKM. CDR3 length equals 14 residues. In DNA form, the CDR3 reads TGTGCCAGCAGTCTACGACAGTACCAAGAGACCCAGTACTTC. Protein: CASSLRQYQETQYF.

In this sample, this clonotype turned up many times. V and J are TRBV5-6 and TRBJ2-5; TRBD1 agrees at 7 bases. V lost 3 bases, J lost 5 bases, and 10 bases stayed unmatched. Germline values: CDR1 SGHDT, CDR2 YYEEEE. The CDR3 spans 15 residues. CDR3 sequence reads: CASSYYLTGMETQYF. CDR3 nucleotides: TGTGCCAGCAGCTACTATTTGACAGGGATGGAGACCCAGTACTTC. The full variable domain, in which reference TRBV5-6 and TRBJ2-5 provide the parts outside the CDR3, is DAGVTQSPTHLIKTRGQQVTLRCSPKSGHDTVSWYQQALGQGPQFIFQYYEEEERQRGNFPDRFSGHQFPNYSSELNVNALLLGDSALYLCASSYYLTGMETQYFGPGTRLLVL.

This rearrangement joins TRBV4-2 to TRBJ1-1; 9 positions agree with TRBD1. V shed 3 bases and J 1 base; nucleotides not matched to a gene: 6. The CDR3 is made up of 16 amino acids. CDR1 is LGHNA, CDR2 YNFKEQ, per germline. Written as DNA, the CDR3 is TGTGCCAGCAGCCACGGACAGGGGTTTAGGAACACTGAAGCTTTCTTT. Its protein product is CASSHGQGFRNTEAFF.

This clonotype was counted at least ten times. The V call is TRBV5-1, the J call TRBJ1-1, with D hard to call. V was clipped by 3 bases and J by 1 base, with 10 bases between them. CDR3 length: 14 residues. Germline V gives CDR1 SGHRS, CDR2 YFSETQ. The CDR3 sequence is CASSYTDPNTEAFF. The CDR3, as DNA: TGCGCCAGCAGCTATACCGACCCGAACACTGAAGCTTTCTTT.

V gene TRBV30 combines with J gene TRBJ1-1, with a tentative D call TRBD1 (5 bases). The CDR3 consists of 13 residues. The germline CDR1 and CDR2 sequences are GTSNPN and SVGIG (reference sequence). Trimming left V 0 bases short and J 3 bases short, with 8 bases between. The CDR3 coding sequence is TGTGCCTGGAGTGTTTGGGGGTACACTGAAGCTTTCTTT. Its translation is CAWSVWGYTEAFF.

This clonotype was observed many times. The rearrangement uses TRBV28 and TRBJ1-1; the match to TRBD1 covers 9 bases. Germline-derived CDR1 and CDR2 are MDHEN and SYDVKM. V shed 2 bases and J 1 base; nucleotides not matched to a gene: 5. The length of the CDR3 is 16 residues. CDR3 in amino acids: CASSLLPGQGNTEAFF. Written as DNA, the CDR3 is TGTGCCAGCAGTTTACTCCCGGGACAGGGGAACACTGAAGCTTTCTTT.

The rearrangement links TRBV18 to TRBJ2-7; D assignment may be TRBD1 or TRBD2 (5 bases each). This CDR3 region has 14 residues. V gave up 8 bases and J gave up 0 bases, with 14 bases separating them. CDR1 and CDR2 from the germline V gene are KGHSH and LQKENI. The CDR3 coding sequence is TGTGCCAGCGGCCGGGACCTCGGCTCCTACGAGCAGTACTTC. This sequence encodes CASGRDLGSYEQYF. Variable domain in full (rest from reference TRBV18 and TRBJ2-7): NAGVMQNPRHLVRRRGQEARLRCSPMKGHSHVYWYRQLPEEGLKFMVYLQKENIIDESGMPKERFSAEFPKEGPSILRIQQVVRGDSAAYFCASGRDLGSYEQYFGPGTRLTVT.

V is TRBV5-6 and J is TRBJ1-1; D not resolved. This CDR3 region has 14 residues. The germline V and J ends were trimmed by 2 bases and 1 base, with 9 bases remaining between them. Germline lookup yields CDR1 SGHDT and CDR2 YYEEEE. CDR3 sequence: CASSLGAKNTEAFF. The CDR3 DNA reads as TGTGCCAGCAGCTTAGGAGCTAAGAACACTGAAGCTTTCTTT.

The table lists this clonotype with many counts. The CDR3 bases are TGTGCCACCAGTGACCCGGGACAGGGGCTTGATGAGCAGTTCTTC. It is translated as CATSDPGQGLDEQFF. The rearrangement joins TRBV24-1 to TRBJ2-1; TRBD1 matches at 10 bases. Germline assignment: CDR1 KGHDR and CDR2 SFDVKD. V lost 4 bases, J lost 8 bases, and 7 bases stayed unmatched. The CDR3 is 15 amino acids.

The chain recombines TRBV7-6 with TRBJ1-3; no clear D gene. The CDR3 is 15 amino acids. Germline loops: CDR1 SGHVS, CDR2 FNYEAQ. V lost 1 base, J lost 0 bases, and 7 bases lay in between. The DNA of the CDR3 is TGTGCCAGCAGCTTAGTCAAGAACTCTGGAAACACCATATATTTT. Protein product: CASSLVKNSGNTIYF.

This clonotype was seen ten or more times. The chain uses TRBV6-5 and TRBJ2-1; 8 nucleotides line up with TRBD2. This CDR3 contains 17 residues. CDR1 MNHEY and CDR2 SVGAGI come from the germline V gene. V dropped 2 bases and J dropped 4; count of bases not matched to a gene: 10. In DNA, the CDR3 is TGTGCCAGCAGTTACCCCCTCGTAGGCGGGGGGTACAATGAGCAGTTCTTC. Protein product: CASSYPLVGGGYNEQFF.